The 21 T cell receptor beta chains reported below all come from one sample, sequenced in a study of T cells in Graves' hyperthyroidism and ophthalmopathy. Amplification targeted TCR beta CDR3 regions from RNA transcripts. A set of HTBI primers served as the primers for a first-round RT-PCR of the TCR CDR3. TCRdb itself ran the multiplex PCR reads through MiXCR, one entry per CDR3 protein. The table has about 700,000 distinct CDR3 sequences, nearly 45% seen once. The sequenced sample was peripheral blood or thyroid tissue (not recorded which). The receptors derive from an adult man with Graves' disease, either hyperthyroidism or ophthalmopathy (not recorded which).

The chain employs TRBV29-1 and TRBJ1-4, with 9 bases identical to TRBD1. This CDR3 contains 12 residues. Germline V gene sequence: CDR1 SQVTM, CDR2 ANQGSEA. Trimming took 5 bases from V and 8 from J; bases not matched to a gene: 3. CDR3 region: CSVLGQGEKLFF. The CDR3 nucleotides are TGCAGCGTTCTCGGACAGGGGGAAAAACTGTTTTTT.

The chain employs TRBV14 and TRBJ2-2; 11 bases are a match to TRBD2. The length of the CDR3 is 17 residues. CDR1 SGHDN and CDR2 FVKESK come from the germline V gene. The junction had 5 bases not matched to a gene; V was cut back by 4 bases and J by 1 base. This CDR3 is CASSRRGLAGNTGELFF. Written as DNA, the CDR3 is TGTGCCAGCAGCCGGAGAGGACTAGCGGGGAACACCGGGGAGCTGTTTTTT. Combining the CDR3 with reference TRBV14 and TRBJ2-2 gives the whole variable domain EAGVTQFPSHSVIEKGQTVTLRCDPISGHDNLYWYRRVMGKEIKFLLHFVKESKQDESGMPNNRFLAERTGGTYSTLKVQPAELEDSGVYFCASSRRGLAGNTGELFFGEGSRLTVL.

This chain connects TRBV11-2 to TRBJ1-4; no clear D. This CDR3 has 15 residues. With 7 bases removed from V and 7 bases from J, the gap between germline ends came to 19 bases. CDR1 and CDR2 from the germline V gene are SGHAT and FQNNGV. CDR3 nucleotide sequence: TGTGCCAGCACCTCGACCAGACAAGGGAGTGAAAAACTGTTTTTT. Its translation: CASTSTRQGSEKLFF.

This clonotype was counted between two and nine times. The chain joins TRBV20-1 to TRBJ1-3; D ambiguous. V was shortened by 1 base and J by 0 bases, with 13 bases between the two germline ends. This CDR3 has 16 residues. Looked up from germline, CDR1 is DFQATT and CDR2 is SNEGSKA (reference sequence). DNA for the CDR3: TGCAGTGCTAGAGCCTCCTTCGGGGACTCTGGAAACACCATATATTTT. Encoded protein: CSARASFGDSGNTIYF.

This rearrangement joins TRBV7-2 to TRBJ1-1; the match to TRBD1 covers 10 bases. CDR1 is SGHTA and CDR2 is FQGNSA in the germline V gene. The CDR3 consists of 15 residues. V lost 5 bases, J lost 4 bases, and 7 bases stayed unmatched. The DNA of the CDR3 is TGTGCCAGCAGCACTGATCGGACAGGGGGCACTGAAGCTTTCTTT. Encoded protein: CASSTDRTGGTEAFF.

V gene TRBV6-5 combines with J gene TRBJ1-1, with D perhaps matching TRBD1 (5 bases). Germline V gene sequence: CDR1 MNHEY, CDR2 SVGAGI. CDR3 size: 16 residues. Deletions cut 5 bases from V and 1 base from J, with 17 bases between. This CDR3 reads CASSEARAGSNTEAFF. The CDR3 nucleotides read TGTGCCAGCAGTGAAGCGCGGGCAGGGTCGAACACTGAAGCTTTCTTT.

The V gene is TRBV9, the J gene TRBJ2-5; 11 nucleotides match TRBD2. CDR1 is SGDLS, CDR2 YYNGEE, per germline. Germline trimming cut 5 bases from V and 2 bases from J; bases unmatched to any gene: 8. The CDR3 consists of 16 residues. The CDR3 here is CASSGHSGGVQETQYF. For the CDR3, the DNA is TGTGCCAGCAGTGGTCATAGCGGGGGGGTACAAGAGACCCAGTACTTC.

This clonotype was observed once. The gene calls are TRBV20-1 and TRBJ2-5; D is perhaps TRBD1 or TRBD2 (5 bases each). The germline gives CDR1 DFQATT, CDR2 SNEGSKA (reference sequence). The length of the CDR3 is 16 residues. Trimming pared 6 bases from V and 9 bases from J, leaving 29 bases between. CDR3 sequence reads: CSAIIAGAMGNQPQYF. CDR3 nucleotide sequence: TGCAGTGCCATTATTGCCGGGGCCATGGGCAATCAGCCCCAGTACTTC.

With respect to this clonotype: A much larger clone sits a single nucleotide away, making a read error possible. The chain carries TRBV9 and TRBJ2-7; D is undetermined. Germline V CDR1 and CDR2: SGDLS, YYNGEE. The CDR3 sequence is 13 residues long. Trimming left V 4 bases short and J 3 bases short, with 11 bases between. The CDR3 DNA reads as TGTGCCAGCAGCTTAGGAGACGGCTACGAGCAGTACTTC. Protein: CASSLGDGYEQYF.

This clonotype was recorded many times. The chain recombines TRBV2 with TRBJ1-2; a possible D gene is TRBD1 (5 bases). The CDR3 length is 13 residues. Germline loops: CDR1 SNHLY, CDR2 FYNNEI. V was clipped by 3 bases and J by 2 bases, with 7 bases between them. The CDR3 loop is CASSDGGNYGYTF. CDR3 in DNA: TGTGCCAGCAGTGATGGGGGGAACTATGGCTACACCTTC. The complete variable domain, with remaining parts taken from reference TRBV2 and TRBJ1-2, reads EPEVTQTPSHQVTQMGQEVILRCVPISNHLYFYWYRQILGQKVEFLVSFYNNEISEKSEIFDDQFSVERPDGSNFTLKIRSTKLEDSAMYFCASSDGGNYGYTFGSGTRLTVV.

This clonotype was found many times. This chain uses TRBV20-1 with TRBJ1-1; no firm D call. The CDR3 extends over 12 amino acids. Trimming pared 0 bases from V and 7 bases from J, leaving 9 bases between. CDR1 and CDR2 from the germline V gene are DFQATT and SNEGSKA (reference sequence). The CDR3 protein is CSAREDFVEAFF. The CDR3 DNA reads TGCAGTGCTAGAGAGGACTTCGTTGAAGCTTTCTTT.

This clonotype was detected many times. The gene calls are TRBV7-9 and TRBJ1-4; 8 bases align to TRBD1. The CDR3 loop spans 14 amino acids. The germline V gene encodes CDR1 SEHNR and CDR2 FQNEAQ (reference sequence). V was clipped by 5 bases and J by 6 bases; unmatched bases: 5. The CDR3 protein is CASSLTGADEKLFF. CDR3 DNA: TGTGCCAGCAGCCTGACAGGGGCGGATGAAAAACTGTTTTTT. The variable domain in full, completed from reference TRBV7-9 and TRBJ1-4, reads DTGVSQNPRHKITKRGQNVTFRCDPISEHNRLYWYRQTLGQGPEFLTYFQNEAQLEKSRLLSDRFSAERPKGSFSTLEIQRTEQGDSAMYLCASSLTGADEKLFFGSGTQLSVL.

This clonotype was observed a few times. This chain uses TRBV28 with TRBJ1-1, with a tentative D call TRBD1 (6 bases). Germline CDR1 and CDR2: MDHEN and SYDVKM. The CDR3 contains 12 residues. V lost 6 bases and J lost 10, with 15 bases in between. The CDR3 sequence is CASSLLRQAAFF. The CDR3 DNA sequence: TGTGCCAGCAGCCTTCTCCGACAGGCAGCTTTCTTT.

The chain joins TRBV5-6 to TRBJ2-7; 7 nucleotides agree with TRBD1. The CDR3 has 15 residues. Per the germline V gene, CDR1 is SGHDT and CDR2 is YYEEEE. The V and J ends lost 3 bases and 3 bases, in that order; junction bases with no gene match: 9. CDR3 in amino acids: CASSWATGKGYEQYF. Written as DNA, the CDR3 is TGTGCCAGCAGCTGGGCGACAGGGAAGGGCTACGAGCAGTACTTC.

This clonotype was recorded at least ten times. The chain recombines TRBV10-3 with TRBJ1-5; 9 bases agree with TRBD1. Germline V gene data show CDR1 as ENHRY and CDR2 as SYGVKD. The CDR3 is 17 amino acids. The V segment lost 0 bases and the J segment 3 bases; nucleotides outside the gene matches: 6. The CDR3 here is CAISESVGTGHNQPQHF. CDR3 in DNA: TGTGCCATCAGTGAGTCGGTGGGGACAGGGCACAATCAGCCCCAGCATTTT.

The V and J genes are TRBV25-1 and TRBJ1-1; TRBD1 matches 9 bases. The CDR3 covers 15 residues. The germline gives CDR1 MGHDK, CDR2 SYGVNS. The junction had 9 bases not matched to a gene; V was cut back by 7 bases and J by 3 bases. For the CDR3, the DNA is TGTGCCAGCATACCGGGACAGGGAAGGGACACTGAAGCTTTCTTT. Translating gives CASIPGQGRDTEAFF.

Points on this clonotype: A read error may produce the germline difference seen at one junction end. This chain joins TRBV2 and TRBJ2-7; TRBD1 aligns across 8 bases. The length of the CDR3 is 13 residues. Germline V gives CDR1 SNHLY, CDR2 FYNNEI. For the CDR3, the DNA is TGTGCCAGCAGCCCGGGACAGGACTACGAGCAGCACTTC. This translates into CASSPGQDYEQHF.

This chain uses TRBV4-1 with TRBJ1-1; 7 bases line up with TRBD1. Germline trimming cut 0 bases from V and 3 bases from J; bases unmatched to any gene: 10. The CDR3 spans 17 residues. CDR1 MGHRA and CDR2 YSYEKL come from the germline V gene. Written as DNA, the CDR3 is TGCGCCAGCAGCCAAGATAAGGGGGCGCCAATGGACACTGAAGCTTTCTTT. It yields the protein CASSQDKGAPMDTEAFF.

V is TRBV7-2 and J is TRBJ1-2; no clear D gene. The length of the CDR3 is 14 residues. Germline lookup yields CDR1 SGHTA and CDR2 FQGNSA. The germline V and J ends were trimmed by 3 bases and 8 bases, with 16 bases remaining between them. The CDR3 protein is CASSLYPEGGGYTF. DNA for the CDR3: TGTGCCAGCAGCTTGTATCCTGAGGGAGGCGGCTACACCTTC.

Concerning this clonotype itself: A much larger clone lies one base from this, so it may be a read error. The chain has TRBV24-1 and TRBJ1-1; weak D call: TRBD1 (5 bases). This CDR3 has 13 residues. Deletions cut 5 bases from V and 6 bases from J, with 12 bases between. Germline V gene data show CDR1 as KGHDR and CDR2 as SFDVKD. The CDR3 loop is CATSVPGSPEAFF. The DNA for the CDR3 is TGTGCCACCAGTGTACCAGGGTCCCCTGAAGCTTTCTTT.

The genes are TRBV10-2 and TRBJ1-5; the D is unclear. The CDR3 has 18 residues. The germline V and J ends were trimmed by 0 bases and 3 bases, with 18 bases remaining between them. CDR1 is WSHSY, CDR2 SAAADI, per germline. In nucleotides, the CDR3 is TGCGCCAGCAGTGAGTCGACCAGCGAGCAAGGAGTCAATCAGCCCCAGCATTTT. Protein: CASSESTSEQGVNQPQHF.